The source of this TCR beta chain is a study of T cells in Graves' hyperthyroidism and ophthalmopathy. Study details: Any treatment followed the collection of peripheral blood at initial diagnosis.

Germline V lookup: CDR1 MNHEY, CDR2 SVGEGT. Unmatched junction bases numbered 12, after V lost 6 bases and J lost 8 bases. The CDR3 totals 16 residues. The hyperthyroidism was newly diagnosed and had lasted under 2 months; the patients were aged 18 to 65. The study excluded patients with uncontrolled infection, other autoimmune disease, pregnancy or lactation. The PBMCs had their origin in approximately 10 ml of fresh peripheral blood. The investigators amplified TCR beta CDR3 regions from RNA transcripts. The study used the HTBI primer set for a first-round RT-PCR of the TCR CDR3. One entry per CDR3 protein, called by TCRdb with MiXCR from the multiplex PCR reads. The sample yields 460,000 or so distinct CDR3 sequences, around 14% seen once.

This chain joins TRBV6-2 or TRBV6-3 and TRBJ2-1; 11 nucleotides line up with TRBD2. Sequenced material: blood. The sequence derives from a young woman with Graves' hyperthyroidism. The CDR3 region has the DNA TGTGCCAGCAGCATCTTACCTAGCGGGAGGAAAGATGAGCAGTTCTTC. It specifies CASSILPSGRKDEQFF.